Shown below are 10 T cell receptor beta chains from a single sample sequenced in a study of identical twins. MiXCR was run by TCRdb on the 5' RACE reads, yielding one entry per CDR3 protein. This table has 1.5 million to 2 million distinct CDR3 sequences, less than 40% appearing once. Source material: cord blood. The source is a newborn girl in good health.

This rearrangement joins TRBV20-1 to TRBJ2-3; D uncertain. V lost 3 bases and J lost 0, with 19 bases in between. The germline CDR1 and CDR2 sequences are DFQATT and SNEGSKA (reference sequence). This CDR3 has 17 amino acids. The chain's CDR3 is CSASSRRRRLSTDTQYF. For the CDR3, the DNA is TGCAGTGCTAGTAGTAGGCGCCGTCGGCTTAGCACAGATACGCAGTATTTT.

This clonotype has more than one count but fewer than ten. The V gene is TRBV12-3 or TRBV12-4, the J gene TRBJ2-3, with D hard to call. This CDR3 has 15 amino acids. The V end was cut by 1 base, the J end by 3 bases, with 11 bases between. The CDR3 DNA is TGTGCCAGCAGTTTAGTCCGGGCGTTAACAGATACGCAGTATTTT. Residues: CASSLVRALTDTQYF.

The chain has TRBV25-1 and TRBJ2-1; 14 bases fit TRBD2. The CDR3 contains 14 residues. The germline CDR1 and CDR2 sequences are MGHDK and SYGVNS. Losses at the gene ends were 8 bases for V and 7 bases for J; bases not matched to a gene: 4. DNA for the CDR3: TGTGCCAGCGGACTAGCGGGAGGTAAAAATGAGCAGTTCTTC. Its translation is CASGLAGGKNEQFF. The full variable domain, completed using reference TRBV25-1 and TRBJ2-1, is EADIYQTPRYLVIGTGKKITLECSQTMGHDKMYWYQQDPGMELHLIHYSYGVNSTEKGDLSSESTVSRIRTEHFPLTLESARPSHTSQYLCASGLAGGKNEQFFGPGTRLTVL.

This clonotype showed up just a few times. The chain's CDR3 is CASSHQGPPRYDEQFF. In DNA form, the CDR3 reads TGCGCCAGCAGCCATCAGGGACCTCCCCGGTACGATGAGCAGTTCTTC. This rearrangement joins TRBV5-1 to TRBJ2-1, with D possibly being TRBD1 or TRBD2 (5 bases each). V was cut by 4 bases and J by 8 bases, with 22 bases left in between. The V gene's germline CDR1 is SGHRS and CDR2 YFSETQ. The CDR3 runs 16 residues.

The DNA of the CDR3 is TGTGCCAGCAGCCCCGACTGGGCCATATCCTACGAGCAGTACTTC. This codes for CASSPDWAISYEQYF. V is TRBV12-3 or TRBV12-4 and J is TRBJ2-7; the D is unclear. This CDR3 region has 15 residues. V was cut by 6 bases and J by 1 base, with 16 bases left in between.

This clonotype was seen a handful of times. The chain has TRBV12-3 or TRBV12-4 and TRBJ2-3, with D possibly TRBD1 on 6 matching bases. The CDR3 covers 13 residues. The germline V and J ends were trimmed by 6 bases and 8 bases, with 15 bases remaining between them. This CDR3 is CASSATGLGTQYF. The CDR3 DNA is TGTGCCAGCAGCGCCACAGGGTTAGGTACGCAGTATTTT.

The V and J genes are TRBV5-1 and TRBJ2-3, with D perhaps matching TRBD1 (6 bases). The germline CDR1 and CDR2 sequences are SGHRS and YFSETQ. This CDR3 has 14 residues. Trimming took off 5 bases at V and 2 bases at J, with 12 bases between the two ends. DNA for the CDR3: TGCGCCAGCAGGGGGGCTGGACTCACAGATACGCAGTATTTT. This gives the protein CASRGAGLTDTQYF.

The genes are TRBV4-1 and TRBJ1-2; TRBD1 agrees at 7 bases. The V segment lost 5 bases and the J segment 4 bases; nucleotides outside the gene matches: 10. The germline CDR1 and CDR2 sequences are MGHRA and YSYEKL. This CDR3 spans 15 amino acids. CDR3 in amino acids: CASSSPDRAVYGYTF. CDR3 bases: TGCGCCAGCAGCTCCCCCGACAGGGCGGTCTATGGCTACACCTTC.

The chain joins TRBV2 to TRBJ1-4; TRBD1 is a possible D gene (5 bases). Germline V gene sequence: CDR1 SNHLY, CDR2 FYNNEI. The V end was cut by 6 bases, the J end by 5 bases, with 13 bases between. CDR3 length equals 14 residues. Written as DNA, the CDR3 is TGTGCCAGCAGAGGGGAGACTCAGAATGAAAAACTGTTTTTT. Translation: CASRGETQNEKLFF.

The V gene is TRBV25-1, the J gene TRBJ2-1, with 7 bases matching TRBD2. V was clipped by 7 bases and J by 2 bases; unmatched bases: 8. Germline CDR1 MGHDK, CDR2 SYGVNS. The CDR3 is 15 amino acids. The DNA for the CDR3 is TGTGCCAGCACGGTGGACGGGAGGCCCTACAATGAGCAGTTCTTC. Its protein product is CASTVDGRPYNEQFF.